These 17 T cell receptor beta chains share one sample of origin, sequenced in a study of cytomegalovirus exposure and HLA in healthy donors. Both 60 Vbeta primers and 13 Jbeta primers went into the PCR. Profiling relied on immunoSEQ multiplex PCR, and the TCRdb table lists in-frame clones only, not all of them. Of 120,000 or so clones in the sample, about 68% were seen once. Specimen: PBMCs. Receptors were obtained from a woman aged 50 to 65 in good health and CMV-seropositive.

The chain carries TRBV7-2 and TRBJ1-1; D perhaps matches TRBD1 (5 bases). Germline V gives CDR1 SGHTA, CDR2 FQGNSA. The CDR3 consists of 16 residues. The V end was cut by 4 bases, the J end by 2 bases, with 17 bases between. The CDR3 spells CASSWGLGGGNTEAFF. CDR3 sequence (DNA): TGTGCCAGCAGCTGGGGGTTGGGGGGTGGTAACACTGAAGCTTTCTTT.

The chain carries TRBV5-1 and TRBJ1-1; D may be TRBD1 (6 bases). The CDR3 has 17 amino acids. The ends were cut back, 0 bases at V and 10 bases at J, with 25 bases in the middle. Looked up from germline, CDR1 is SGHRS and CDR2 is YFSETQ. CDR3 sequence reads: CASSLAVTGPNEGRAFF. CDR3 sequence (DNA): TGCGCCAGCAGCTTGGCCGTGACAGGCCCTAATGAAGGGAGAGCTTTCTTT.

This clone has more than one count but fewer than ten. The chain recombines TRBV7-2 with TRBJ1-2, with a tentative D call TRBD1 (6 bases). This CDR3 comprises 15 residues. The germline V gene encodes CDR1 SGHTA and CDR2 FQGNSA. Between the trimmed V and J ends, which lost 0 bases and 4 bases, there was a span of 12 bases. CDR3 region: CASSLAIQTGYGYTF. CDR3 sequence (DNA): TGTGCCAGCAGCTTAGCGATCCAGACAGGCTATGGCTACACCTTC.

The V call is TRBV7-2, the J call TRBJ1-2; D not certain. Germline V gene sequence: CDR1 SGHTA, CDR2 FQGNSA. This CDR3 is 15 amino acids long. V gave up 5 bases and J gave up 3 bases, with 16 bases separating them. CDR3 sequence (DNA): TGTGCCAGCAGCACAAAACGGGAAAAGGACTATGGCTACACCTTC. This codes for CASSTKREKDYGYTF.

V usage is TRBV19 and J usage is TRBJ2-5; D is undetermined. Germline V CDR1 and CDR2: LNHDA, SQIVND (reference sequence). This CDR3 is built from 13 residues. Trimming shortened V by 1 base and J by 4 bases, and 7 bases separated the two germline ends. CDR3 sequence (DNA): TGTGCCAGTAGTATAGCTTCCGGAGAGACCCAGTACTTC. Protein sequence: CASSIASGETQYF.

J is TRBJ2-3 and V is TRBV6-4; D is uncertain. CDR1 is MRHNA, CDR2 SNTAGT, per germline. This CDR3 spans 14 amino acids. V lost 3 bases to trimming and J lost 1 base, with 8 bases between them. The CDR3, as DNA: TGTGCCAGCAGTGAGGGCCCGGGCACAGATACGCAGTATTTT. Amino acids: CASSEGPGTDTQYF.

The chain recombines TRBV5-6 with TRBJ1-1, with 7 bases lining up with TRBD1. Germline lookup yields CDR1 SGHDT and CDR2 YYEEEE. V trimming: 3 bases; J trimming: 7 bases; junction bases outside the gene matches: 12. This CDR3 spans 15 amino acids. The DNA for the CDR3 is TGTGCCAGCAGCTGGAGAACAGGGGCAGAAATTGAAGCTTTCTTT. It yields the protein CASSWRTGAEIEAFF.

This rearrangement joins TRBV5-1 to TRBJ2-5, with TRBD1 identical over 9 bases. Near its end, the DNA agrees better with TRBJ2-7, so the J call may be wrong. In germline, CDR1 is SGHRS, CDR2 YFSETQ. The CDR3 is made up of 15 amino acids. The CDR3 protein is CASSLETGGVYEQYF. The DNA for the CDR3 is TGCGCCAGCAGCTTGGAGACAGGGGGAGTCTACGAGCAGTACTTC.

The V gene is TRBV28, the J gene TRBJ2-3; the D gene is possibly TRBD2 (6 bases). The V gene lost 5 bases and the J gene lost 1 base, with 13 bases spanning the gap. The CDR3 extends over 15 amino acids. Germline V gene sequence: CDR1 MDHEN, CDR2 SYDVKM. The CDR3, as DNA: TGTGCCAGCAGTAAGACGGGGACTGGCACAGATACGCAGTATTTT. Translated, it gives CASSKTGTGTDTQYF.

The DNA for the CDR3 is TGTGCCAGCAGTGAAACTAGGCAAGAGACCCAGTACTTC. Translated: CASSETRQETQYF. The chain links TRBV6-1 to TRBJ2-5, with a tentative D call TRBD2 (5 bases). This CDR3 spans 13 amino acids. Trimming cost V 2 bases and J 2 bases, with 6 bases left between them. CDR1 and CDR2 from the germline V gene are MNHNS and SASEGT.

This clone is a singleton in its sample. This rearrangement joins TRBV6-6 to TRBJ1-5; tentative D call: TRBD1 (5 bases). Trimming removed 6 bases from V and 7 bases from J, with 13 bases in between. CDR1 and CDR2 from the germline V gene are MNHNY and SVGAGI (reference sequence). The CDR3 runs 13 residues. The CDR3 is CASSVDRYQPQHF. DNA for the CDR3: TGTGCCAGCAGCGTTGACAGATACCAGCCCCAGCATTTT.

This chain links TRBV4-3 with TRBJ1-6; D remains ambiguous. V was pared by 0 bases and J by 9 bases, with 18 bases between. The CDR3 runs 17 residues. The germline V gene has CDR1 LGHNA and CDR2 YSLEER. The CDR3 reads CASSQDSRGSGGSPLHF. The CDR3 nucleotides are TGCGCCAGCAGCCAAGATTCTCGCGGATCAGGAGGTTCACCCCTCCACTTT.

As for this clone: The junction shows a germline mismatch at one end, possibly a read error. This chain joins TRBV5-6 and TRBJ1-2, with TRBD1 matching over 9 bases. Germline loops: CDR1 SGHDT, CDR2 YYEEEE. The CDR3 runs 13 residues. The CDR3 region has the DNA TGTGCCAGCAGCTTGGTGGACAGGGGATTTGCGCGTTTC. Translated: CASSLVDRGFARF.

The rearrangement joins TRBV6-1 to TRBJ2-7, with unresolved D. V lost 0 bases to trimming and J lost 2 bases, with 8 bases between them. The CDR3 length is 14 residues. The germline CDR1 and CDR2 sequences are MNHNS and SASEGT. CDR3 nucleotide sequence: TGTGCCAGCAGTGAAGCCCCCAGAACCTACGAGCAGTACTTC. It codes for CASSEAPRTYEQYF.

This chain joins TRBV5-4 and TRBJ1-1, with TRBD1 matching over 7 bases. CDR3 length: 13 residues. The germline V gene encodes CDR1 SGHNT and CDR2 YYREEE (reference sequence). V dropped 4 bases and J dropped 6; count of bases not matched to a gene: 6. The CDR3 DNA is TGTGCCAGCAGCGCACAGGGGTACGCTGAAGCTTTCTTT. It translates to CASSAQGYAEAFF.

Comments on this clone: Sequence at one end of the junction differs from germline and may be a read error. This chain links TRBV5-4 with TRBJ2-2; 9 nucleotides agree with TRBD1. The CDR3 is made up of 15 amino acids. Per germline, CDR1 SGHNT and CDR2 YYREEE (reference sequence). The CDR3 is CASSLGQGVTGELFF. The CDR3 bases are TGTGCCAGCAGTTTGGGACAGGGCGTCACCGGGGAGCTGTTTTTT.

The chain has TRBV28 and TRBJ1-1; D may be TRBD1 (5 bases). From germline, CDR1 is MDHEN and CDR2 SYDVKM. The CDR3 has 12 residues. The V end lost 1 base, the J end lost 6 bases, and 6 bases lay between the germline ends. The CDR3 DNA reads TGTGCCAGCAGTTTATTGACAGCTGAAGCTTTCTTT. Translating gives CASSLLTAEAFF. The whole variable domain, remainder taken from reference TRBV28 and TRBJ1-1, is DVKVTQSSRYLVKRTGEKVFLECVQDMDHENMFWYRQDPGLGLRLIYFSYDVKMKEKGDIPEGYSVSREKKERFSLILESASTNQTSMYLCASSLLTAEAFFGQGTRLTVV.